This TCR beta chain is drawn from a study of T cell changes during pregnancy in multiple sclerosis. Method: immunoSEQ multiplex PCR; TCRdb's copy keeps in-frame clones and lacks some. This sample has nearly 70,000 clones, with roughly nine tenths found just once. Germline V gives CDR1 SGHNT, CDR2 YYREEE (reference sequence). The CDR3 contains 13 residues. V shed 1 base and J 5 bases; nucleotides not matched to a gene: 1. Material: peripheral blood, obtained in the second trimester of pregnancy. This chain links TRBV5-4 with TRBJ2-7; TRBD1 matches 9 bases. The receptor was derived from a female donor in good health, enrolled as a control in a pregnancy study. Here the CDR3 DNA reads TGTGCCAGCAGCTTGACAGGGGGCGACGAGCAGTACTTC. This gives the protein CASSLTGGDEQYF.